The source of this T cell receptor beta chain is a study of PD-1 blockade in classical Hodgkin lymphoma. Regarding the study as a whole: Patients with a complete response exhibited baseline diversity comparable to newly diagnosed patients.

Libraries were prepared by immunoSEQ multiplex PCR; TCRdb keeps only in-frame clonotypes and omits some of them. Among 35,000 to 55,000 clones listed, approximately 70% were seen once. This CDR3 has 11 amino acids. V shed 9 bases and J shed 6 bases, with 10 bases lying between them. CDR1 SEHNR and CDR2 FQNEAQ come from the germline V gene (reference sequence). Relapse after autologous stem cell transplantation occurred in every patient, and brentuximab vedotin exposure varied. Classifying best responses yielded complete response, partial response or progressive disease. Concerning this clone itself: The antigen remains undetermined.

The source was peripheral blood mononuclear cells (PBMCs), collected before the second cycle of nivolumab. V gene TRBV7-9 combines with J gene TRBJ2-3; D call uncertain. The clonotype originates from a human donor with classical Hodgkin lymphoma. CDR3 DNA: TGTGCCAGTTCCACGGTGGATACGCAGTATTTT. This codes for CASSTVDTQYF.